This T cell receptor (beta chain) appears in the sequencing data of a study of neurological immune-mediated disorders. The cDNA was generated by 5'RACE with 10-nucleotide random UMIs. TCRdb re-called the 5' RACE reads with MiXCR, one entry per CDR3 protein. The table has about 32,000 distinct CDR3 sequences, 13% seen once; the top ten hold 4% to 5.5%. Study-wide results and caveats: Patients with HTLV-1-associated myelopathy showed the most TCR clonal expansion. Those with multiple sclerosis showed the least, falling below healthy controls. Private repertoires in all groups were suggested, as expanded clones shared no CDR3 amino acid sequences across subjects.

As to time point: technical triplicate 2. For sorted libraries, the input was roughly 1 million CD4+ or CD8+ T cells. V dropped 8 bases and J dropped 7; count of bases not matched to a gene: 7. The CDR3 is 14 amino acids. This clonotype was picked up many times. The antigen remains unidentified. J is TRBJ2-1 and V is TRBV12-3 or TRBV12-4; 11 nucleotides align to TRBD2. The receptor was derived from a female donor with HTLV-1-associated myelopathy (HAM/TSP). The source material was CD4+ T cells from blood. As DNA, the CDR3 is TGTGCCAGCGGGGAGACTAGCGGGGCAAATGAGCAGTTCTTC. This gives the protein CASGETSGANEQFF.